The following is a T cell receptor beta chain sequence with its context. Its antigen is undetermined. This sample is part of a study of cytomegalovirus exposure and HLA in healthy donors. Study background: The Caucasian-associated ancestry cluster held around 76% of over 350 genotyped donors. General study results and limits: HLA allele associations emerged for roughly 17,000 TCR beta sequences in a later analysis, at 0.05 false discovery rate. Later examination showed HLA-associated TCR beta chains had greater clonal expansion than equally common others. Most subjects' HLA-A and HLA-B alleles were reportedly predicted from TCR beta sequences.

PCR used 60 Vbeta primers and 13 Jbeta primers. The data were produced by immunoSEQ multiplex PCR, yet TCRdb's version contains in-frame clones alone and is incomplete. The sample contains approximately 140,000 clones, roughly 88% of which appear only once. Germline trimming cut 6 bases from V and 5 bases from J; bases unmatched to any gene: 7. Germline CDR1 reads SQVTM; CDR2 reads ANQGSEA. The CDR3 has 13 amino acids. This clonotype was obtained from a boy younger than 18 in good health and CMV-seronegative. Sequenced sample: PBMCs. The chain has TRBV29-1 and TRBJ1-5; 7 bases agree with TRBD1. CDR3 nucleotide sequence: TGCAGCGTAGGTGACAGGGAACATCAGCCCCAGCATTTT. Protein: CSVGDREHQPQHF.